The clone carrying this T cell receptor (beta chain) occurred many times. The sequenced patients had an expansion of CD8+CD57+ cells seen by flow cytometry. For CDR3 and TCR beta VDJ profiling, genomic DNA was the template used. TCRdb processed the reads anew with MiXCR; each CDR3 protein has one entry. This sample has fewer than 250,000 distinct CDR3 sequences; roughly 53% occur once, and the top ten carry 15% to 20%. These data are taken from a study of CD8+CD57+ T cells in acquired aplastic anemia. The CDR3 contains 14 residues. Germline loops: CDR1 SNHLY, CDR2 FYNNEI. V lost 8 bases and J 2 bases, leaving 12 bases between the germline ends.

V usage is TRBV2 and J usage is TRBJ2-2, with D possibly called TRBD1 or TRBD2 (5 bases each). This sequence originates from a human donor with aplastic anemia. The source material was sorted CD4+, CD8+, or CD8+CD57+ T cells (not recorded which) from PBMCs. DNA of the CDR3: TGTGCCAGCTTGAAGGGGACCAACACCGGGGAGCTGTTTTTT. This encodes CASLKGTNTGELFF.